The 18 T cell receptor beta chains below were found in one sample sequenced in a study of cytotoxic CD8 clonotypes in ibrutinib-treated CLL. TCRdb keeps only in-frame clones here, not all; method: immunoSEQ multiplex PCR. This sample yields about 60,000 clones, of which 50% to 65% are seen a single time; about 24% belongs to the top ten. Sequenced here: PBMCs, sampled at disease progression, from a patient treated with ibrutinib. Source of these receptors: a human donor with chronic lymphocytic leukemia.

The V call is TRBV20-1, the J call TRBJ1-1; D is ambiguous. The V gene's germline CDR1 is DFQATT and CDR2 SNEGSKA (reference sequence). The CDR3 sequence is 11 residues long. V lost 6 bases to trimming and J lost 5 bases, with 10 bases between them. CDR3 amino acids: CSASSQTEAFF. The CDR3 coding sequence is TGCAGTGCCAGTAGCCAAACTGAAGCTTTCTTT.

V usage is TRBV25-1 and J usage is TRBJ1-1, with D hard to call. The CDR3 extends over 14 amino acids. V lost 1 base and J 4 bases, leaving 10 bases between the germline ends. Germline assignment: CDR1 MGHDK and CDR2 SYGVNS. The CDR3 sequence is CASSESWEGTEAFF. The CDR3, as DNA: TGTGCCAGCAGTGAATCTTGGGAGGGCACTGAAGCTTTCTTT.

V usage is TRBV5-4 and J usage is TRBJ2-2; no definite D call. The V end lost 2 bases, the J end lost 2 bases, and 7 bases lay between the germline ends. CDR1 and CDR2 (germline): SGHNT, YYREEE (reference sequence). This CDR3 is built from 14 residues. The CDR3 spells CASSFAKNTGELFF. In nucleotides, the CDR3 is TGTGCCAGCAGCTTCGCAAAAAACACCGGGGAGCTGTTTTTT. Together with reference TRBV5-4 and TRBJ2-2, the CDR3 gives the full variable domain: ETGVTQSPTHLIKTRGQQVTLRCSSQSGHNTVSWYQQALGQGPQFIFQYYREEENGRGNFPPRFSGLQFPNYSSELNVNALELDDSALYLCASSFAKNTGELFFGEGSRLTVL.

CDR3: CASSPPAPQETQYF. Here the CDR3 DNA reads TGTGCCAGCTCACCACCGGCCCCACAAGAGACCCAGTACTTC. V gene TRBV18 combines with J gene TRBJ2-5; D is unclear. In germline, CDR1 is KGHSH, CDR2 LQKENI. The length of the CDR3 is 14 residues. V was shortened by 0 bases and J by 2 bases, with 7 bases between the two germline ends.

The V call is TRBV9, the J call TRBJ2-3, with 9 bases lining up with TRBD1. The CDR3 is made up of 13 amino acids. Germline CDR1 and CDR2: SGDLS and YYNGEE. V lost 7 bases to trimming and J lost 3 bases; unmatched junction nucleotides: 3. The CDR3 sequence is CASGQGTTDTQYF. Written as DNA, the CDR3 is TGTGCCAGCGGACAGGGGACAACAGATACGCAGTATTTT.

This chain links TRBV19 with TRBJ1-2, with D maybe TRBD1 (6 bases). V lost 7 bases and J lost 5, with 17 bases in between. Germline-derived CDR1 and CDR2 are LNHDA and SQIVND (reference sequence). There are 14 residues in the CDR3. For the CDR3, the DNA is TGTGCCAGTAAAGTAGGGGGGGTTGGATATGGCTACACCTTC. It translates to CASKVGGVGYGYTF.

The rearrangement uses TRBV6-6 and TRBJ1-6; D uncertain. V dropped 4 bases and J dropped 14 bases, with 9 bases sitting between them. Germline CDR1 reads MNHNY; CDR2 reads SVGAGI (reference sequence). This CDR3 region has 11 residues. CDR3 residues: CASSSDLSLHF. The CDR3 coding sequence is TGTGCCAGCAGTTCCGATTTGTCCCTCCACTTT.

This chain uses TRBV10-3 with TRBJ1-1; perhaps TRBD1 as D (5 bases). This CDR3 comprises 13 residues. The V gene lost 7 bases and the J gene lost 0 bases, with 9 bases spanning the gap. The germline V gene encodes CDR1 ENHRY and CDR2 SYGVKD. The CDR3 DNA follows: TGTGCCATCAACCAGGGAATGAACACTGAAGCTTTCTTT. This codes for CAINQGMNTEAFF.

This clone was counted a few times. J is TRBJ1-5 and V is TRBV7-2, with TRBD1 as a possible D gene (5 bases). V dropped 3 bases and J dropped 9 bases, with 12 bases sitting between them. The germline gives CDR1 SGHTA, CDR2 FQGNSA. The CDR3 loop spans 13 amino acids. The CDR3 loop reads CASSLGHLGPQHF. In DNA form, the CDR3 reads TGTGCCAGCAGCTTGGGGCATCTGGGGCCCCAGCATTTT.

This clone was seen more than once but under ten times. The rearrangement links TRBV9 to TRBJ1-4; D unresolved. Germline V gene lookup returns CDR1 SGDLS and CDR2 YYNGEE. The CDR3 runs to 15 residues. The V gene lost 0 bases and the J gene lost 6 bases, with 12 bases spanning the gap. The CDR3, as DNA: TGTGCCAGCAGCGTAGTTGGAGGGCTCGATGAAAAACTGTTTTTT. Amino acids: CASSVVGGLDEKLFF. Based on the CDR3 plus reference TRBV9 and TRBJ1-4, the full variable domain is DSGVTQTPKHLITATGQRVTLRCSPRSGDLSVYWYQQSLDQGLQFLIQYYNGEERAKGNILERFSAQQFPDLHSELNLSSLELGDSALYFCASSVVGGLDEKLFFGSGTQLSVL.

V is TRBV28 and J is TRBJ2-7; either TRBD1 or TRBD2 may fit D (7 bases each). Germline CDR1 and CDR2: MDHEN and SYDVKM. The V end lost 2 bases, the J end lost 2 bases, and 19 bases lay between the germline ends. This CDR3 region has 17 residues. Here the CDR3 reads CASSLVRQGLTAYEQYF. The CDR3 DNA reads TGTGCCAGCAGTTTAGTTCGACAGGGACTAACTGCCTACGAGCAGTACTTC.

The CDR3 bases are TGTGCCACCGGCTACAATGAGCAGTTCTTC. Amino acid sequence: CATGYNEQFF. The genes are TRBV9 and TRBJ2-1; D is unclear. The V end lost 9 bases, the J end lost 3 bases, and 4 bases lay between the germline ends. CDR1 SGDLS and CDR2 YYNGEE come from the germline V gene. There are 10 residues in the CDR3.

The chain combines TRBV6-1 with TRBJ1-6; TRBD1 might be the D (5 bases). Germline CDR1 reads MNHNS; CDR2 reads SASEGT. The CDR3 is made up of 12 amino acids. Trimming removed 3 bases from V and 10 bases from J, with 7 bases in between. The CDR3 loop reads CASSDGGSPLHF. In nucleotides, the CDR3 is TGTGCCAGCAGTGATGGGGGATCACCCCTCCACTTT.

This rearrangement joins TRBV4-1 to TRBJ1-2; D not resolved. This CDR3 is 14 amino acids long. The germline CDR1 and CDR2 sequences are MGHRA and YSYEKL. The V end lost 3 bases, the J end lost 1 base, and 9 bases lay between the germline ends. CDR3 sequence reads: CASSQTSLNYGYTF. The CDR3 bases are TGCGCCAGCAGCCAGACGTCCCTTAACTATGGCTACACCTTC.

CDR3 sequence: CASSQGLPSGSRSYEQYF. As DNA, the CDR3 is TGCGCCAGCAGCCAAGGACTGCCTAGCGGGAGCCGGTCCTACGAGCAGTACTTC. The V call is TRBV4-1, the J call TRBJ2-7; 10 positions match TRBD2. CDR1 is MGHRA and CDR2 is YSYEKL in the germline V gene. This CDR3 contains 18 residues. Losses at the gene ends were 1 base for V and 1 base for J; bases not matched to a gene: 10.

The CDR3 protein is CASSWRIHGTSGRNTGELFF. The CDR3 nucleotides are TGTGCCAGCAGCTGGAGGATCCACGGGACTAGCGGGAGGAACACCGGGGAGCTGTTTTTT. V and J are TRBV11-3 and TRBJ2-2; 14 bases match TRBD2. With V trimmed by 4 bases and J by 1 base, 11 bases remained unmatched. The CDR3 spans 20 residues. Germline lookup yields CDR1 SGHNT and CDR2 YENEEA.

This chain links TRBV5-1 with TRBJ1-2; perhaps TRBD1 as D (5 bases). Germline CDR1 SGHRS, CDR2 YFSETQ. This CDR3 comprises 14 residues. V shed 4 bases and J shed 3 bases, with 13 bases lying between them. The CDR3, as DNA: TGCGCCAGCAGCGACACAGGACGGGACTATGGCTACACCTTC. This codes for CASSDTGRDYGYTF. Supplemented by reference TRBV5-1 and TRBJ1-2, the full variable domain reads KAGVTQTPRYLIKTRGQQVTLSCSPISGHRSVSWYQQTPGQGLQFLFEYFSETQRNKGNFPGRFSGRQFSNSRSEMNVSTLELGDSALYLCASSDTGRDYGYTFGSGTRLTVV.

The gene calls are TRBV5-8 and TRBJ1-2, with a tentative D call TRBD1 (5 bases). The CDR3 spans 15 residues. Germline assignment: CDR1 SGHTS and CDR2 YDEGEE. Between the trimmed V and J ends, which lost 6 bases and 7 bases, there was a span of 22 bases. This CDR3 is CASTLSQVTMAGYTF. Written as DNA, the CDR3 is TGTGCCAGCACCCTCTCACAGGTCACCATGGCTGGCTACACCTTC.